This paragraph reports one T cell receptor beta chain. Its antigen is currently unknown. Patients had chemo-refractory metastatic non-small-cell lung cancer and received focal radiation plus CTLA-4 blockade that used ipilimumab. This entry belongs to a study of radiotherapy plus CTLA-4 blockade in lung cancer. Study findings and constraints: Researchers report tumor-derived TCR clones expanding in blood after radiotherapy plus ipilimumab.

Using immunoSEQ multiplex PCR, the repertoire was profiled, and TCRdb retains in-frame clones only, with some absent. The data show more than 90,000 clones, about 83% seen once. CDR1 is MDHEN, CDR2 SYDVKM, per germline. V shed 6 bases and J 8 bases; nucleotides not matched to a gene: 8. The CDR3 loop spans 14 amino acids. The sample here was peripheral blood, taken from a patient treated with radiotherapy plus ipilimumab. This chain connects TRBV28 to TRBJ1-4, with 8 bases lining up with TRBD1. The receptor's source is a human donor with non-small cell lung cancer who had a partial response to radiotherapy plus ipilimumab. CDR3 residues: CASSSGGVGEKLFF. CDR3 coding DNA: TGTGCCAGCAGCTCAGGGGGCGTGGGAGAAAAACTGTTTTTT.